These 5 T cell receptor beta chains came from one sample sequenced in a study of blood T cell repertoires in COVID-19. Generated by immunoSEQ multiplex PCR, the TCRdb table keeps only in-frame clones and is missing some. Of some 140,000 clones in the sample, under 85% were seen once. The specimen sequenced was PBMCs or T cells enriched from blood (not recorded which). The receptors derive from a man between 25 and 39 years old who had recovered from COVID-19.

This clone was observed a handful of times. The J gene is TRBJ1-1, the V gene TRBV7-8; TRBD1 agrees at 8 bases. The germline gives CDR1 SGHVS, CDR2 FQNEAQ. V lost 1 base to trimming and J lost 4 bases; unmatched junction nucleotides: 11. The CDR3 is made up of 17 amino acids. The CDR3 nucleotides are TGTGCCAGCAGCTTAGATCAGGGGGCGAGGAAGGGCACTGAAGCTTTCTTT. Translation: CASSLDQGARKGTEAFF.

V and J are TRBV5-1 and TRBJ2-2; D possibly corresponds to TRBD2 (7 bases). The V end was cut by 0 bases, the J end by 4 bases, with 13 bases between. Germline CDR1 is SGHRS and CDR2 is YFSETQ. CDR3 length: 16 residues. The CDR3 reads CASSLVRGRGTGELFF. CDR3 sequence (DNA): TGCGCCAGCAGCTTGGTGCGGGGGCGAGGCACCGGGGAGCTGTTTTTT.

The CDR3, as DNA: TGTGCCAGCAGAGCCTCGCAGCGGGAGGACGAGCAGTACTTC. Its translation is CASRASQREDEQYF. J is TRBJ2-7 and V is TRBV21-1; the table's TRBD2 call for D was not verified on the DNA. TRBV21-1 is reported as a pseudogene. This CDR3 contains 14 residues.

This clone turned up a few times. V and J are TRBV7-9 and TRBJ1-2; 10 nucleotides agree with TRBD1. Germline V lookup: CDR1 SEHNR, CDR2 FQNEAQ (reference sequence). The J segment lost 4 bases and the V segment lost 4 bases, leaving 6 bases of the junction unmatched. This CDR3 is 15 amino acids long. This CDR3 reads CASSSTTGGVYGYTF. In DNA, the CDR3 is TGTGCCAGCAGCTCCACGACAGGGGGCGTCTATGGCTACACCTTC.

V gene TRBV12-3 or TRBV12-4 combines with J gene TRBJ1-1; D ambiguous. Between the trimmed V and J ends, which lost 2 bases and 6 bases, there was a span of 10 bases. This CDR3 has 13 residues. CDR3 DNA sequence: TGTGCCAGCAGTTTAAAGGAGAGCGCTGAAGCTTTCTTT. The encoded protein is CASSLKESAEAFF.